This T cell receptor (beta chain) was profiled in a study of patients and donors after allogeneic stem cell transplantation. The CDR3 contains 14 residues. Trimming stripped 6 bases from V and 0 bases from J, with 8 bases between. TCRdb independently ran MiXCR on the RT-PCR reads; one entry per CDR3 protein. Of some 880,000 distinct CDR3 sequences in the sample, under 20% were seen once. Sequenced sample: blood, either unsorted or a sorted T cell fraction (not recorded which). The chain is built from TRBV12-3 or TRBV12-4 and TRBJ1-4, with D uncertain. This receptor was obtained from a human donor who was either an allogeneic HSCT recipient or a stem cell or donor lymphocyte infusion donor (not recorded which). It is not recorded whose cells these are; they may come from a transplant donor. The CDR3 nucleotides read TGTGCCAGCAGCCGCGGGCCAACTAATGAAAAACTGTTTTTT. Its translation: CASSRGPTNEKLFF.